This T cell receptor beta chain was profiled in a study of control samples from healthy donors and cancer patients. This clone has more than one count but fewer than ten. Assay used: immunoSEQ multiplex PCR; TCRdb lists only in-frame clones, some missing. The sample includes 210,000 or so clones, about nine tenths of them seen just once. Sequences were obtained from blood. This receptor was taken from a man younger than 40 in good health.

The CDR3 loop is CASSLVVGLDNEQFF. CDR3 DNA: TGCGCCAGCAGCTTGGTTGTGGGGCTCGACAATGAGCAGTTCTTC. This rearrangement joins TRBV5-1 to TRBJ2-1, with a tentative D call TRBD1 (5 bases). The CDR3 length is 15 residues. Germline CDR1 SGHRS, CDR2 YFSETQ. Trimming cost V 0 bases and J 5 bases, with 12 bases left between them.